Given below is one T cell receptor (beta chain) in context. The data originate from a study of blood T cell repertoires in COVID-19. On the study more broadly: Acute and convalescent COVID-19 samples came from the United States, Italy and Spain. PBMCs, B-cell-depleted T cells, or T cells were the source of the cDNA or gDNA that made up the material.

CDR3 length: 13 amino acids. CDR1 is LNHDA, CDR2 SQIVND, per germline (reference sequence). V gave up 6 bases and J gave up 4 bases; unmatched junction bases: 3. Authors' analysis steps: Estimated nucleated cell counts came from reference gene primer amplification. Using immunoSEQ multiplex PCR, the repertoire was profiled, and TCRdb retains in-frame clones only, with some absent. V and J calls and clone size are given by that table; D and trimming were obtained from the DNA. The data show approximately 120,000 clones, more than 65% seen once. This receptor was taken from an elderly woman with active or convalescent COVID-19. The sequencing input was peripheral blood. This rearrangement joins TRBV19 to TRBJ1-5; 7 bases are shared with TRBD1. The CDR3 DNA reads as TGTGCCAGTAGATCACAGGGGAATCAGCCCCAGCATTTT. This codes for CASRSQGNQPQHF.